Following are 32 T cell receptor beta chains from one sample sequenced in a study of T-cell reconstitution after alpha-beta-depleted transplantation in children. Unique molecular identifiers were incorporated during preparation of the TCRbeta library. From the PCR reads, TCRdb called clonotypes with MiXCR, one entry per CDR3 protein. The sample has hundreds of thousands of distinct CDR3 sequences, 10% to 15% seen once; the top ten hold 2% to 2.5%. The input for sequencing was PBMCs, mostly from graft donor cells, taken 360 days after TCRalphabeta/CD19-depleted stem cell transplant. The source is a male patient younger than 18 who had a stem cell transplant for acute myeloid leukemia, so the T cells may come from the graft donor.

In its sample, this clonotype was seen a few times. The chain combines TRBV4-3 with TRBJ2-3; tentatively, D is TRBD2 (5 bases). Trimming cost V 0 bases and J 7 bases, with 8 bases left between them. The germline CDR1 and CDR2 sequences are LGHNA and YSLEER. The CDR3 runs 13 residues. The CDR3 nucleotides read TGCGCCAGCAGCCAAGACGACTACTATACGCAGTATTTT. Protein sequence: CASSQDDYYTQYF.

The chain recombines TRBV28 with TRBJ1-1; D is uncertain. V lost 7 bases, J lost 0 bases, and 6 bases lay in between. CDR3 length: 12 amino acids. CDR1 is MDHEN, CDR2 SYDVKM, per germline. The CDR3 sequence is CASMRMNTEAFF. DNA for the CDR3: TGTGCCAGCATGAGGATGAACACTGAAGCTTTCTTT.

The genes are TRBV20-1 and TRBJ2-3; maybe TRBD2 (6 bases). V was cut by 2 bases and J by 4 bases, with 16 bases left in between. The CDR3 sequence is 15 residues long. Germline values: CDR1 DFQATT, CDR2 SNEGSKA (reference sequence). The DNA for the CDR3 is TGCAGTGCTAGACTGGCGGGAACCGCTCCAGATACGCAGTATTTT. Translation: CSARLAGTAPDTQYF.

Only a few counts were recorded for this clonotype. This sequence joins TRBV7-3 and TRBJ2-3, with TRBD2 as a possible D gene (6 bases). Germline V gene lookup returns CDR1 SGHTA and CDR2 FQGTGA. Trimming pared 5 bases from V and 4 bases from J, leaving 13 bases between. This CDR3 spans 14 amino acids. CDR3 region: CASSGGVRSDTQYF. In DNA, the CDR3 is TGTGCCAGCAGCGGAGGGGTCAGGTCAGATACGCAGTATTTT.

This clonotype was recorded a few times. V is TRBV28 and J is TRBJ2-3, with 7 bases matching TRBD1. The germline CDR1 and CDR2 sequences are MDHEN and SYDVKM. The CDR3 totals 16 residues. With 3 bases clipped from V and 2 bases from J, the junction kept 8 bases outside the gene matches. For the CDR3, the DNA is TGTGCCAGCAGTTTTAACAGGGGCGGTGACACAGATACGCAGTATTTT. Its protein product is CASSFNRGGDTDTQYF.

V usage is TRBV9 and J usage is TRBJ1-6; D gene uncertain. CDR1 is SGDLS, CDR2 YYNGEE, per germline. V lost 4 bases, J lost 9 bases, and 11 bases lay in between. This CDR3 spans 13 amino acids. This chain's CDR3 is CASSLPEGSPLHF. The DNA for the CDR3 is TGTGCCAGCAGCCTCCCCGAGGGTTCACCCCTCCACTTT.

The chain uses TRBV14 and TRBJ2-3; unclear D gene. Germline V lookup: CDR1 SGHDN, CDR2 FVKESK. This CDR3 is 10 amino acids long. The V gene lost 8 bases and the J gene lost 6 bases, with 6 bases spanning the gap. The CDR3 sequence: CASYGDTQYF. The DNA for the CDR3 is TGTGCCAGCTACGGCGATACGCAGTATTTT.

This clonotype was detected a few times. The chain carries TRBV24-1 and TRBJ2-5, with D possibly TRBD2 on 6 matching bases. V lost 3 bases, J lost 2 bases, and 18 bases lay in between. The CDR3 is 17 residues long. From germline, CDR1 is KGHDR and CDR2 SFDVKD. This CDR3 is CATSDTSGTGRQETQYF. As DNA, the CDR3 is TGTGCCACCAGTGATACGTCCGGGACTGGACGACAAGAGACCCAGTACTTC.

The genes are TRBV20-1 and TRBJ2-5; D unresolved. Germline CDR1 and CDR2: DFQATT and SNEGSKA (reference sequence). V was shortened by 6 bases and J by 0 bases, with 8 bases between the two germline ends. CDR3 size: 12 residues. This chain's CDR3 is CSAPEYQETQYF. The CDR3 coding sequence is TGCAGTGCCCCGGAGTACCAAGAGACCCAGTACTTC.

Comments on this clonotype: A junction end diverges from the germline sequence, so it may reflect a read error. The chain combines TRBV12-3 or TRBV12-4 with TRBJ1-2; no definite D call. This CDR3 has 10 amino acids. The CDR3 sequence is CASRPGPTHF. The CDR3 bases are TGTGCCAGCAGACCCGGGCCGACACACTTC.

This clonotype came up many times. V and J are TRBV28 and TRBJ2-3; 11 bases match TRBD2. Germline V gene lookup returns CDR1 MDHEN and CDR2 SYDVKM. J was trimmed by 14 bases and V by 4 bases; bases with no gene match: 8. CDR3 length: 13 amino acids. The CDR3 region is CASSYLLAGVLYF. In DNA form, the CDR3 reads TGTGCCAGCAGTTACCTACTAGCGGGGGTTTTGTATTTT.

The rearrangement uses TRBV9 and TRBJ2-6; unclear D gene. The CDR3 consists of 13 residues. Between the trimmed V and J ends, which lost 2 bases and 4 bases, there was a span of 4 bases. Per the germline V gene, CDR1 is SGDLS and CDR2 is YYNGEE. CDR3 in DNA: TGTGCCAGCAGCGTCCCGGGGGCCAACGTCCTGACTTTC. It is translated as CASSVPGANVLTF.

The V gene is TRBV11-2, the J gene TRBJ2-7, with 8 bases aligning to TRBD1. Germline V gives CDR1 SGHAT, CDR2 FQNNGV. The V gene end was trimmed by 5 bases and the J gene end by 0 bases; junction bases not matched to a gene: 6. CDR3 length equals 15 residues. CDR3 sequence reads: CASSQSTGVSYEQYF. CDR3 coding DNA: TGTGCCAGCAGCCAGTCGACAGGGGTCTCCTACGAGCAGTACTTC. The full variable domain, its missing parts supplied by reference TRBV11-2 and TRBJ2-7, is EAGVAQSPRYKIIEKRQSVAFWCNPISGHATLYWYQQILGQGPKLLIQFQNNGVVDDSQLPKDRFSAERLKGVDSTLKIQPAKLEDSAVYLCASSQSTGVSYEQYFGPGTRLTVT.

The chain recombines TRBV29-1 with TRBJ2-1; 7 bases match TRBD1. After removal of 5 bases from V and 12 bases from J, the junction contained 4 bases not matched to a gene. The CDR3 covers 10 residues. Germline V gene data show CDR1 as SQVTM and CDR2 as ANQGSEA. CDR3 residues: CSVLGGRQFF. The CDR3, as DNA: TGCAGCGTTCTAGGGGGCCGGCAGTTCTTC.

About this clonotype itself: This may arise from a read error, as a much more abundant clone is one base away. The chain combines TRBV6-5 with TRBJ2-7; 7 bases map to TRBD1. The CDR3 totals 14 residues. The junction had 4 bases not matched to a gene; V was cut back by 2 bases and J by 3 bases. Germline CDR1 and CDR2: MNHEY and SVGAGI. DNA for the CDR3: TGTGCCAGCAGTTACCAGGGGGTCTACTACGAGCAGTACTTC. It encodes CASSYQGVYYEQYF.

This clonotype has just a few counts. The V and J genes are TRBV25-1 and TRBJ2-7; D is perhaps TRBD1 (5 bases). Per germline, CDR1 MGHDK and CDR2 SYGVNS. The ends were cut back, 3 bases at V and 0 bases at J, with 15 bases in the middle. CDR3 length: 16 amino acids. The CDR3 nucleotides are TGTGCCAGCAGTGAGGGGCTAGTCGTCGCCTCCTACGAGCAGTACTTC. This sequence encodes CASSEGLVVASYEQYF.

The table lists this clonotype with a few counts. The genes are TRBV5-1 and TRBJ2-7; 8 bases align to TRBD2. This CDR3 spans 16 amino acids. V shed 4 bases, J shed 2 bases, and the junction held 11 bases outside the gene matches. Per the germline V gene, CDR1 is SGHRS and CDR2 is YFSETQ. CDR3 coding DNA: TGCGCCAGCAGCCTTCGATTAGCGGGAAATGCCTACGAGCAGTACTTC. It codes for CASSLRLAGNAYEQYF.

The gene calls are TRBV28 and TRBJ2-5; D is uncertain. CDR1 is MDHEN and CDR2 is SYDVKM in the germline V gene. V gave up 2 bases and J gave up 2 bases, with 21 bases separating them. This CDR3 is 18 amino acids long. The chain's CDR3 is CASSLRKGASGFQETQYF. The CDR3 region has the DNA TGTGCCAGCAGTTTACGAAAAGGTGCATCGGGTTTTCAAGAGACCCAGTACTTC. Using reference TRBV28 and TRBJ2-5 for the parts outside the CDR3, the full variable domain is DVKVTQSSRYLVKRTGEKVFLECVQDMDHENMFWYRQDPGLGLRLIYFSYDVKMKEKGDIPEGYSVSREKKERFSLILESASTNQTSMYLCASSLRKGASGFQETQYFGPGTRLLVL.

The V gene is TRBV18, the J gene TRBJ2-7, with 9 positions matching TRBD2. This CDR3 is built from 15 residues. Germline V gives CDR1 KGHSH, CDR2 LQKENI. With 5 bases clipped from V and 5 bases from J, the junction kept 10 bases outside the gene matches. The CDR3 sequence: CASSTLAGVVDEQYF. In nucleotides, the CDR3 is TGTGCCAGCTCAACGTTAGCGGGAGTGGTCGACGAGCAGTACTTC. The variable domain in full, with the rest retrieved from reference TRBV18 and TRBJ2-7, is NAGVMQNPRHLVRRRGQEARLRCSPMKGHSHVYWYRQLPEEGLKFMVYLQKENIIDESGMPKERFSAEFPKEGPSILRIQQVVRGDSAAYFCASSTLAGVVDEQYFGPGTRLTVT.

This clonotype was observed many times. The chain is built from TRBV10-2 and TRBJ2-3; no clear D gene. This CDR3 is 12 amino acids long. Germline CDR1 WSHSY, CDR2 SAAADI. V shed 3 bases and J shed 6 bases, with 7 bases lying between them. The CDR3 DNA sequence: TGCGCCAGCAGTGAAAATAAGGATACGCAGTATTTT. Translating gives CASSENKDTQYF.

CDR3 sequence reads: CASSRWDPGIGEQYF. Here the CDR3 DNA reads TGTGCCAGCAGCCGCTGGGACCCGGGAATAGGCGAGCAGTACTTC. The rearrangement joins TRBV3-1 to TRBJ2-7; D tentatively fits TRBD1 or TRBD2 (5 bases each). V lost 4 bases and J 6 bases, leaving 19 bases between the germline ends. The CDR3 has 15 amino acids. Per the germline V gene, CDR1 is LGHDT and CDR2 is YNNKEL (reference sequence).

This clonotype was recorded a few times. The chain carries TRBV29-1 and TRBJ2-7; a weak D match, TRBD2 (12 bases). CDR1 SQVTM and CDR2 ANQGSEA come from the germline V gene. The CDR3 spans 23 residues. The V end lost 1 base, the J end lost 1 base, and 38 bases lay between the germline ends. DNA of the CDR3: TGCAGCGTTGAAGTTGAAGGGACAGGGGGACCAAAGACTAGCGGGAGAGGGTCCTACGAGCAGTACTTC. Translated: CSVEVEGTGGPKTSGRGSYEQYF.

The J gene is TRBJ2-4, the V gene TRBV6-2 or TRBV6-3; no clear D. Trimming stripped 0 bases from V and 6 bases from J, with 9 bases between. The CDR3 is made up of 14 amino acids. The germline V gene has CDR1 MNHEY and CDR2 SVGEGT. The CDR3 reads CASSYSGRGNIQYF. The CDR3 DNA is TGTGCCAGCAGTTACTCAGGGCGCGGAAACATTCAGTACTTC.

In this sample, this clonotype turned up a few times. The chain carries TRBV6-1 and TRBJ1-1; D gene unclear. Trimming left V 3 bases short and J 1 base short, with 12 bases between. CDR1 MNHNS and CDR2 SASEGT come from the germline V gene. This CDR3 region has 15 residues. In nucleotides, the CDR3 is TGTGCCAGCAGTGACGGCAGAGGCTGGAACACTGAAGCTTTCTTT. Its translation: CASSDGRGWNTEAFF.

This clonotype occurred a few times. The rearrangement uses TRBV24-1 and TRBJ2-3; 8 positions match TRBD1. V gave up 3 bases and J gave up 7 bases; unmatched junction bases: 11. CDR3 size: 16 residues. Germline V gene data show CDR1 as KGHDR and CDR2 as SFDVKD. The CDR3 nucleotides read TGTGCCACCAGTGATGCGACAGGGGAGTCCCGATATACGCAGTATTTT. Amino acids: CATSDATGESRYTQYF.

This chain links TRBV7-2 with TRBJ2-7; tentative D call: TRBD1 (6 bases). The germline V and J ends were trimmed by 5 bases and 3 bases, with 11 bases remaining between them. Germline V gene sequence: CDR1 SGHTA, CDR2 FQGNSA. This CDR3 region has 13 residues. The CDR3 region is CASSHRDGYEQYF. CDR3 nucleotide sequence: TGTGCCAGCAGCCACAGGGATGGCTACGAGCAGTACTTC.

This clonotype was picked up many times. The chain uses TRBV29-1 and TRBJ2-3; 10 bases match TRBD2. Germline loops: CDR1 SQVTM, CDR2 ANQGSEA. There are 14 residues in the CDR3. V gave up 5 bases and J gave up 2 bases; unmatched junction bases: 4. The CDR3 reads CSVLTSGHTDTQYF. The DNA of the CDR3 is TGCAGCGTTCTGACTAGCGGGCACACAGATACGCAGTATTTT.

The CDR3 reads CASSQGGASGYEQYF. In nucleotides, the CDR3 is TGTGCCAGCAGCCAAGGTGGGGCTAGCGGCTACGAGCAGTACTTC. The chain links TRBV14 to TRBJ2-7; 7 bases line up with TRBD2. Germline V gives CDR1 SGHDN, CDR2 FVKESK. V lost 1 base, J lost 3 bases, and 6 bases stayed unmatched. The CDR3 extends over 15 amino acids.

This clonotype was counted between two and nine times. The V and J genes are TRBV12-5 and TRBJ2-3; TRBD2 matches 7 bases. V lost 6 bases, J lost 2 bases, and 8 bases stayed unmatched. The CDR3 runs to 15 residues. Germline loops: CDR1 LGHNT, CDR2 FRNRAP. CDR3 nucleotide sequence: TGTGCTAGTGGCGTAACCGGGACTACCACAGATACGCAGTATTTT. This sequence encodes CASGVTGTTTDTQYF.

In its sample, this clonotype was seen a few times. The V call is TRBV12-3 or TRBV12-4, the J call TRBJ1-2, with D possibly TRBD1 on 6 matching bases. V was cut by 6 bases and J by 2 bases, with 16 bases left in between. The CDR3 has 15 amino acids. CDR3 DNA: TGTGCCAGCAGCATTATTCGGACAGTGAACTATGGCTACACCTTC. This gives the protein CASSIIRTVNYGYTF.

CDR3 sequence: CASSSALGTGELFF. CDR3 sequence (DNA): TGTGCCAGCAGCTCCGCTCTGGGCACCGGGGAGCTGTTTTTT. The chain uses TRBV7-8 and TRBJ2-2; D unresolved. CDR1 is SGHVS and CDR2 is FQNEAQ in the germline V gene. Trimming removed 4 bases from V and 4 bases from J, with 10 bases in between. The CDR3 runs to 14 residues.

The chain combines TRBV9 with TRBJ2-7; D unclear. Trimming removed 0 bases at V and 5 bases at J, with 9 bases between. This CDR3 contains 13 residues. CDR1 and CDR2 (germline): SGDLS, YYNGEE. CDR3 DNA sequence: TGTGCCAGCAGCGTAGTGGGCGGTAACGAGCAGTACTTC. The encoded protein is CASSVVGGNEQYF.